This entry is about one T cell receptor (beta chain). Antigen specificity is unknown. Sorting defined conventional CD4 T cells as CD4+CD127+. These data are taken from a study of B cell selection in AIRE deficiency. Losses at the gene ends were 3 bases for V and 0 bases for J; bases not matched to a gene: 9. Looked up from germline, CDR1 is ENHRY and CDR2 is SYGVKD. The CDR3 covers 17 residues. Study observations and caveats: Patient Tconv cells held about 30% of Treg sequences shared by healthy donors. Healthy donors alone shared 31.6% of approximately 3,500 Treg sequences; patients alone less than 10%. Shared Treg sequences were biased toward short CDR3s with few non-templated nucleotide insertions.

As processed by the authors: Some 100,000 patient and 130,000 to 150,000 healthy donor in-frame TCRbeta sequences came from conventional T cells. Libraries were prepared by immunoSEQ multiplex PCR; TCRdb keeps only in-frame clonotypes and omits some of them. Clone size and the V and J calls come from that table; the DNA yielded D and trimming. The sample has 20,000 to 30,000 clones, approximately 97% seen once. This TCR was sampled from a human donor with AIRE deficiency. This rearrangement joins TRBV10-3 to TRBJ1-1; TRBD1 aligns across 8 bases. The sequenced material came from conventional CD4+ T cells sorted from PBMCs. The CDR3: CAISERTGISLNTEAFF. The CDR3 bases are TGTGCCATCAGTGAAAGGACAGGGATCTCCTTGAACACTGAAGCTTTCTTT.